The entry below gives a single T cell receptor beta chain sequence along with its context. The assay was immunoSEQ multiplex PCR, and TCRdb's table has in-frame clones only and misses some. The data show tens of thousands of clones, with less than 75% seen just once and roughly 23% held by the top ten. The sample belongs to a study of blood T cell repertoires in COVID-19. Turning to the study itself: COVID-19 samples collected from the United States, Italy and Spain covered acute and convalescent phases.

CDR1 is SGHAT and CDR2 is FQNNGV in the germline V gene. The CDR3 totals 16 residues. The clonotype comes from a man aged 60-69 years with acute or convalescent COVID-19. Specimen: peripheral blood. This chain joins TRBV11-2 and TRBJ1-3; 14 bases fit TRBD2. TRBJ2-2 matches the DNA end more closely, so the J call is doubtful. The CDR3, as DNA: TGTGCCAGCAGCAGCGGACTAGCGGGAGGAACCGGGGAGCTGTTTTTT. Protein: CASSSGLAGGTGELFF.